Each of the 24 T cell receptor beta chains below was sequenced from the same sample in a study of cytomegalovirus exposure and HLA in healthy donors. The PCR employed 60 Vbeta primers together with 13 Jbeta primers. Assay: immunoSEQ multiplex PCR; the TCRdb copy retains only in-frame clones and omits some. The sample records 170,000 or so clones, 80% being singletons. Sequenced material: PBMCs. The source of these receptors is a boy between 5 and 17 years old in good health and CMV-seronegative.

The rearrangement links TRBV7-6 to TRBJ2-7; 8 bases match TRBD2. CDR3 length equals 13 residues. Germline V gives CDR1 SGHVS, CDR2 FNYEAQ. V dropped 5 bases and J dropped 5; count of bases not matched to a gene: 5. As DNA, the CDR3 is TGTGCCAGCAGCGTTAGCGGGATAAACGAGCAGTACTTC. This sequence encodes CASSVSGINEQYF.

The chain links TRBV14 to TRBJ2-5, with D maybe TRBD1 (6 bases). The V end lost 1 base, the J end lost 5 bases, and 14 bases lay between the germline ends. Germline loops: CDR1 SGHDN, CDR2 FVKESK. The CDR3 sequence is 15 residues long. Here the CDR3 reads CASSQVQGQGETQYF. In DNA form, the CDR3 reads TGTGCCAGCAGCCAAGTACAAGGTCAGGGGGAGACCCAGTACTTC.

The chain uses TRBV9 and TRBJ2-3, with unresolved D. Trimming pared 0 bases from V and 2 bases from J, leaving 10 bases between. The length of the CDR3 is 15 residues. Per the germline V gene, CDR1 is SGDLS and CDR2 is YYNGEE. CDR3 protein: CASSVVGRSTDTQYF. The CDR3 region has the DNA TGTGCCAGCAGCGTAGTGGGCAGGTCCACAGATACGCAGTATTTT.

About this clone itself: Other nucleotide sequences in the sample specify the same CDR3. The rearrangement links TRBV9 to TRBJ2-1; D gene ambiguous. Germline loops: CDR1 SGDLS, CDR2 YYNGEE. This CDR3 is 13 amino acids long. The V end was cut by 0 bases, the J end by 3 bases, with 4 bases between. CDR3: CASSVGDYNEQFF. The CDR3 bases are TGTGCCAGCAGCGTAGGAGACTACAATGAGCAGTTCTTC.

Written as DNA, the CDR3 is TGTGCCAGCAGCGCCGGGACTAGCGGGATCGTGAACACCGGGGAGCTGTTTTTT. The encoded protein is CASSAGTSGIVNTGELFF. This chain links TRBV9 with TRBJ2-2; TRBD2 agrees at 13 bases. The CDR3 is 18 residues long. Trimming removed 3 bases from V and 1 base from J; junction bases left unmatched: 6. Germline V gene sequence: CDR1 SGDLS, CDR2 YYNGEE.

Regarding this clone: Other DNA sequences in this specimen translate into the identical CDR3. The genes are TRBV5-1 and TRBJ1-5; TRBD1 is a possible D gene (5 bases). Trimming took off 0 bases at V and 4 bases at J, with 8 bases between the two ends. Per germline, CDR1 SGHRS and CDR2 YFSETQ. The CDR3 runs to 14 residues. CDR3 residues: CASSLVGGNQPQHF. The CDR3 DNA follows: TGCGCCAGCAGCTTGGTCGGGGGTAATCAGCCCCAGCATTTT. Full variable domain (missing parts from reference TRBV5-1 and TRBJ1-5): KAGVTQTPRYLIKTRGQQVTLSCSPISGHRSVSWYQQTPGQGLQFLFEYFSETQRNKGNFPGRFSGRQFSNSRSEMNVSTLELGDSALYLCASSLVGGNQPQHFGDGTRLSIL.

Concerning this clone itself: The junction differs from germline at one of its ends, possibly a read error. V gene TRBV7-9 combines with J gene TRBJ1-1; no reliable D call. Looked up from germline, CDR1 is SEHNR and CDR2 is FQNEAQ (reference sequence). CDR3 length equals 13 residues. The CDR3 reads CSSSLASGTEAFF. The CDR3, as DNA: TGTTCCAGCAGCTTAGCCTCCGGGACTGAAGCTTTCTTT.

Concerning this clone itself: This CDR3 is also generated by other DNA sequences in the sample. The V gene is TRBV14, the J gene TRBJ1-3; D is undetermined. Germline V lookup: CDR1 SGHDN, CDR2 FVKESK. Trimming left V 4 bases short and J 5 bases short, with 6 bases between. The CDR3 runs to 12 residues. The CDR3 loop reads CASSPLRNTIYF. The DNA for the CDR3 is TGTGCCAGCAGCCCACTTCGAAACACCATATATTTT.

The chain combines TRBV10-3 with TRBJ1-1, with 7 nucleotides matching TRBD1. Trimming cost V 3 bases and J 1 base; bases outside gene matches: 5. The germline V gene has CDR1 ENHRY and CDR2 SYGVKD. The CDR3 extends over 15 amino acids. The CDR3 loop is CAISDSGQRNTEAFF. In nucleotides, the CDR3 is TGTGCCATCAGTGACTCGGGACAGCGGAACACTGAAGCTTTCTTT.

The gene calls are TRBV6-4 and TRBJ2-1; D is unresolved. The CDR3 runs to 15 residues. CDR1 and CDR2 (germline): MRHNA, SNTAGT. V gave up 2 bases and J gave up 3 bases, with 11 bases separating them. The CDR3 loop is CASSDGQVSYNEQFF. CDR3 coding DNA: TGTGCCAGCAGTGACGGGCAGGTGAGCTACAATGAGCAGTTCTTC.

The CDR3 protein is CASSIPGGYGYTF. CDR3 bases: TGTGCCAGCAGCATCCCGGGGGGCTATGGCTACACCTTC. The chain recombines TRBV7-2 with TRBJ1-2; maybe TRBD1 (5 bases). The germline CDR1 and CDR2 sequences are SGHTA and FQGNSA. This CDR3 region has 13 residues. Trimming removed 5 bases at V and 4 bases at J, with 11 bases between.

As to this clone: A read error may produce the germline difference seen at one junction end. This CDR3 reads CATSRPGTSGRTDF. The DNA for the CDR3 is TGTGCCACCAGCAGACCCGGGACTAGCGGGAGGACGGACTTC. V and J are TRBV15 and TRBJ2-5, with 15 positions matching TRBD2. CDR1 is LNHNV and CDR2 is YYDKDF in the germline V gene (reference sequence). The CDR3 contains 14 residues.

V usage is TRBV9 and J usage is TRBJ2-3, with 13 bases identical to TRBD2. Germline CDR1 SGDLS, CDR2 YYNGEE. The CDR3 sequence is 15 residues long. The J segment lost 7 bases and the V segment lost 3 bases, leaving 5 bases of the junction unmatched. CDR3: CASSGTSGGGNTQYF. The CDR3 DNA is TGTGCCAGCAGCGGGACTAGCGGGGGAGGAAATACGCAGTATTTT.

This clone has only a few counts. V usage is TRBV5-8 and J usage is TRBJ2-7, with D hard to call. Germline V gene sequence: CDR1 SGHTS, CDR2 YDEGEE. With 1 base removed from V and 2 bases from J, the gap between germline ends came to 16 bases. The CDR3 spans 16 residues. CDR3 DNA sequence: TGTGCCAGCAGCTTGCGGTTCGGTAGTCTCCCCTACGAGCAGTACTTC. It encodes CASSLRFGSLPYEQYF.

This clone was seen a handful of times. The chain carries TRBV11-3 and TRBJ2-3; 8 bases align to TRBD1. The ends lost 1 base at V and 5 bases at J; junction bases unmatched: 8. From germline, CDR1 is SGHNT and CDR2 YENEEA. The CDR3 covers 16 residues. The CDR3 DNA is TGTGCCAGCAGCTTAGGGGCGACAGGGGTAGAAGATACGCAGTATTTT. The encoded protein is CASSLGATGVEDTQYF.

This clone was detected once. The J gene is TRBJ2-7, the V gene TRBV4-1; D might be TRBD2 (5 bases). There are 16 residues in the CDR3. V was trimmed by 4 bases and J by 4 bases, leaving 20 bases between them. CDR1 is MGHRA, CDR2 YSYEKL, per germline. The CDR3 nucleotides read TGCGCCAGCAGCCTTTTTCAGTCGGGGAATGCGTACGAGCAGTACTTC. The encoded protein is CASSLFQSGNAYEQYF.

V gene TRBV19 combines with J gene TRBJ2-7, with 10 positions matching TRBD1. V shed 5 bases, J shed 6 bases, and the junction held 7 bases outside the gene matches. Germline CDR1 reads LNHDA; CDR2 reads SQIVND (reference sequence). This CDR3 region has 14 residues. The CDR3 reads CASSPGQGRGEQYF. Here the CDR3 DNA reads TGTGCCAGTAGTCCGGGACAGGGGCGTGGCGAGCAGTACTTC.

The chain employs TRBV12-5 and TRBJ1-2; tentative D call: TRBD1 (5 bases). The CDR3 runs to 17 residues. The V gene lost 3 bases and the J gene lost 3 bases, with 20 bases spanning the gap. The germline V gene has CDR1 LGHNT and CDR2 FRNRAP. CDR3 sequence: CASGFKPTTRDDYGYTF. For the CDR3, the DNA is TGTGCTAGTGGTTTTAAACCCACGACCAGGGATGACTATGGCTACACCTTC.

The chain combines TRBV7-6 with TRBJ1-1; TRBD1 agrees at 8 bases. Germline assignment: CDR1 SGHVS and CDR2 FNYEAQ. The CDR3 has 14 residues. The ends lost 1 base at V and 5 bases at J; junction bases unmatched: 3. CDR3 region: CASSLVTGETEAFF. The CDR3 nucleotides read TGTGCCAGCAGCTTAGTGACAGGGGAAACTGAAGCTTTCTTT.

The rearrangement joins TRBV7-9 to TRBJ1-2; D is perhaps TRBD1 (6 bases). The ends were cut back, 3 bases at V and 7 bases at J, with 15 bases in the middle. Germline V gene lookup returns CDR1 SEHNR and CDR2 FQNEAQ (reference sequence). The length of the CDR3 is 14 residues. This CDR3 reads CASSFEYREGGYTF. The CDR3 nucleotides read TGTGCCAGCAGCTTTGAGTACAGGGAAGGTGGCTACACCTTC.

The chain is built from TRBV19 and TRBJ1-1; the D gene is possibly TRBD1 (6 bases). V shed 5 bases and J shed 1 base, with 17 bases lying between them. Germline loops: CDR1 LNHDA, CDR2 SQIVND (reference sequence). This CDR3 region has 16 residues. The CDR3 here is CASSPGTPVRNTEAFF. CDR3 DNA: TGTGCCAGTAGTCCAGGGACACCGGTACGGAACACTGAAGCTTTCTTT.

About this clone itself: In the same sample, other DNA sequences code for this CDR3. The chain links TRBV19 to TRBJ1-4; tentatively, D is TRBD1 (6 bases). The germline gives CDR1 LNHDA, CDR2 SQIVND (reference sequence). The CDR3 has 14 residues. With 3 bases removed from V and 8 bases from J, the gap between germline ends came to 13 bases. The CDR3 DNA reads as TGTGCCAGTAGTATTGGGGGCGGCGGGGAAAAACTGTTTTTT. This codes for CASSIGGGGEKLFF.

The chain is built from TRBV6-1 and TRBJ2-7, with 7 positions matching TRBD1. Germline V gene lookup returns CDR1 MNHNS and CDR2 SASEGT. CDR3 size: 14 residues. Losses at the gene ends were 6 bases for V and 2 bases for J; bases not matched to a gene: 7. CDR3 protein: CASRVRQGTYEQYF. The CDR3 DNA is TGTGCCAGCAGGGTTCGACAGGGAACCTACGAGCAGTACTTC.

This clone occurred a few times. CDR3 region: CASSPDRDRGYNEQFF. In nucleotides, the CDR3 is TGCGCCAGCAGCCCAGACCGGGACAGGGGGTACAATGAGCAGTTCTTC. The rearrangement links TRBV4-1 to TRBJ2-1; 11 bases align to TRBD1. Losses at the gene ends were 4 bases for V and 4 bases for J; bases not matched to a gene: 6. The CDR3 loop spans 16 amino acids. The germline gives CDR1 MGHRA, CDR2 YSYEKL.